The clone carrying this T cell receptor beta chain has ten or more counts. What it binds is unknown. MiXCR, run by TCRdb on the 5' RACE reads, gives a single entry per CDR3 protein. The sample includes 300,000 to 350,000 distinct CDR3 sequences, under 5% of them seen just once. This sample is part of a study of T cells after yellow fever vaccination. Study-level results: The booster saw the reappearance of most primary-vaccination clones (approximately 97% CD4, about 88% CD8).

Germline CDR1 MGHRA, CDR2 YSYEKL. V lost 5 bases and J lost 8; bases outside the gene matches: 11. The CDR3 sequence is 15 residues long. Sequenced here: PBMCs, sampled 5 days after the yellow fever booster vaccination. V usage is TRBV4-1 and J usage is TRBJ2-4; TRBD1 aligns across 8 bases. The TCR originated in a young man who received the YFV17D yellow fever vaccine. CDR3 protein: CASSAGPGGADIQYF. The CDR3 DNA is TGCGCCAGCAGCGCGGGTCCAGGGGGCGCGGACATTCAGTACTTC.